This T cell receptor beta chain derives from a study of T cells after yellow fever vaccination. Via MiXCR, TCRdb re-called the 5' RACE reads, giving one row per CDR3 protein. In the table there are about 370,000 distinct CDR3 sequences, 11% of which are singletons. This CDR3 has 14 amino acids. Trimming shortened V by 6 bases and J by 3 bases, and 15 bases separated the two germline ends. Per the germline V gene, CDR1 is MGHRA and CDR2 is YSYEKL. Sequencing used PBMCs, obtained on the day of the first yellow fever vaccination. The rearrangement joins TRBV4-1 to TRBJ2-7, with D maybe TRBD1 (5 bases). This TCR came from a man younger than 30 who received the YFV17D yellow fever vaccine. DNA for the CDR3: TGCGCCAGCAGTCCTATCCAGGACAACTACGAGCAGTACTTC. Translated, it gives CASSPIQDNYEQYF.